In its sample, the clone carrying this TCR beta chain was seen once. The antigen is not known. This sample is drawn from a study of CD8 T cells in ankylosing spondylitis. The ends were cut back, 4 bases at V and 11 bases at J, with 12 bases in the middle. Per germline, CDR1 SGHVS and CDR2 FQNEAQ. The CDR3 contains 12 residues. Study results and limitations: A motif of seven or eight highly homologous TCR beta variants was seen as apparently characteristic of ankylosing spondylitis blood.

TCRdb analysed the 5' RACE reads with MiXCR anew, one entry per CDR3 protein. The data contain 670,000 or so distinct CDR3 sequences, around 20% of them singletons. The sample consisted of blood, either unsorted or a sorted T cell fraction (not recorded which). The sequence came from a male donor with ankylosing spondylitis. The chain carries TRBV7-8 and TRBJ1-3; D uncertain. The CDR3 DNA reads TGTGCCAGCAGCTCATCAGGCCTGGCCATATATTTT. Amino acid sequence: CASSSSGLAIYF.